This is a list of T cell receptor beta chains from one sample in a study of T cell repertoires in cytomegalovirus infection. TCRdb re-called the reads with MiXCR, one entry per CDR3 protein. The table lists 270,000 or so distinct CDR3 sequences, approximately 15% of them singletons. What was sequenced was CD8+ T cells from PBMCs. The receptors originated from a human donor in good health (CMV status not recorded). Some clones in this sample may be carry-over from other donors' samples. Both conserved end residues are part of each CDR3.

v_gene,CDR3aa
TRBV7-2,CASSSGTIYEQYF
TRBV5-1,CASSFSTGPLTEAFF
TRBV28,CASSLRQGEANEQFF
TRBV19,CASRGRENTEAFF
TRBV28,CASRSAGVNRYQETQYF
TRBV10-3,CAISQWDGGKGYTF
TRBV5-5,CASSLEGTRLSTDTQYF
TRBV4-1,CASSDWTGGNSPLHF
TRBV5-1,CASSLVLTEGGYEQYF
TRBV6-2/TRBV6-3,CASSYLAEYNEQFF
TRBV7-8,CAGSLGSTTEQYF
TRBV5-6,CASSLPYREVPDTQYF
TRBV6-1,CASSEMGAGTEAFF
TRBV4-1,CASSQALGGVEEGETQYF
TRBV20-1,CSARSDGGWGQTQYF
TRBV7-9,CASSYPAGTEHEQFF
TRBV25-1,CASSSGNNQPQHF
TRBV20-1,CSAREFTEAGAFYNEQFF
TRBV7-2,CASSSEVWRIPFAEAFF
TRBV9,CASSVGGTGNHEQYF